What follows describes a single TCR beta chain. Subsets obtained from CD4+ cells comprised CD45RA+ naive and CD45RA-negative memory cells. The data are from a study of shared clonotypes between healthy human individuals. Study background: A couple of women and a few men aged 18 to 49 made up the donors.

The repertoire was sequenced with immunoSEQ multiplex PCR; TCRdb's copy has only in-frame clones and lacks some. The table includes more than 2,000,000 clones, approximately 93% detected once. V lost 8 bases and J lost 1, with 18 bases in between. Per germline, CDR1 MDHEN and CDR2 SYDVKM. The CDR3 sequence is 15 residues long. Sequencing was performed on naive CD4+ T cells from PBMCs. Subset given: CD45RA+ positively selected. The sequence was obtained from a man aged 18 to 35 in good health. Some clones in this sample may be carry-over from other donors' samples. The J gene is TRBJ2-7, the V gene TRBV28; D remains unclear. The CDR3 loop reads CASYGQAHKSYEQYF. The CDR3 nucleotides are TGTGCCAGCTACGGGCAGGCTCATAAATCCTACGAGCAGTACTTC. The full variable domain, its missing parts supplied by reference TRBV28 and TRBJ2-7, is DVKVTQSSRYLVKRTGEKVFLECVQDMDHENMFWYRQDPGLGLRLIYFSYDVKMKEKGDIPEGYSVSREKKERFSLILESASTNQTSMYLCASYGQAHKSYEQYFGPGTRLTVT.